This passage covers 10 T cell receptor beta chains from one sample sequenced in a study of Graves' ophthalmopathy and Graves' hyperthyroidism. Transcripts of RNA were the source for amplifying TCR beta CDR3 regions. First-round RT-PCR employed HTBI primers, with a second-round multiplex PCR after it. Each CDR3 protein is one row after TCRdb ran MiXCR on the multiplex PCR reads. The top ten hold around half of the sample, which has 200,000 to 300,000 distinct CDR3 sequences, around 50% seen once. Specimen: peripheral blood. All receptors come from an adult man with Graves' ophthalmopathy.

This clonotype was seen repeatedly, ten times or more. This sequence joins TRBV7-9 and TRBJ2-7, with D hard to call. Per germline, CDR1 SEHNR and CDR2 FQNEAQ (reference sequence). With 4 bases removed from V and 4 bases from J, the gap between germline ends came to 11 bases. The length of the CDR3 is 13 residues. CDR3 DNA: TGTGCCAGCAGCTCCGGACGAGTGTACGAGCAGTACTTC. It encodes CASSSGRVYEQYF.

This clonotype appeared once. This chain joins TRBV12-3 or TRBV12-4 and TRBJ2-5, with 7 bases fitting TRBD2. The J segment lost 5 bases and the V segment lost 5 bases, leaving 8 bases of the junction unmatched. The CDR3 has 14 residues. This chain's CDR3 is CASSRREVGETQYF. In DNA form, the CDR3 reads TGTGCCAGCAGTCGACGGGAGGTTGGGGAGACCCAGTACTTC.

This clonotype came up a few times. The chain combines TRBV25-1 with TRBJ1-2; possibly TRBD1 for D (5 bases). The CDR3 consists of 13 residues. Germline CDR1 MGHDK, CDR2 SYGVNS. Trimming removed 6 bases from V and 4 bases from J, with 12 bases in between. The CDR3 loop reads CASRAGTSYGYTF. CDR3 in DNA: TGTGCCAGCAGAGCCGGGACGTCCTATGGCTACACCTTC.

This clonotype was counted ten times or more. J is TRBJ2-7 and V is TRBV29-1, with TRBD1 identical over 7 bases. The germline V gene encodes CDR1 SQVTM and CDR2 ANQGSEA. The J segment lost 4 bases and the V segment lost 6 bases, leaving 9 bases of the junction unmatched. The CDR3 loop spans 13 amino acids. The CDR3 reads CSVDRDGGYEQYF. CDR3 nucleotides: TGCAGCGTCGACAGGGATGGCGGGTACGAGCAGTACTTC.

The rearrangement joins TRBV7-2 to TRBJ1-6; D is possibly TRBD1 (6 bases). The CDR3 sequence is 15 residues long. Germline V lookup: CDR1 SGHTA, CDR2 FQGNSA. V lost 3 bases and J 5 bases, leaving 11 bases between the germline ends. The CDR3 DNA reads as TGTGCCAGCAGCTTCCGGGACACGAATAATTCACCCCTCCACTTT. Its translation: CASSFRDTNNSPLHF.

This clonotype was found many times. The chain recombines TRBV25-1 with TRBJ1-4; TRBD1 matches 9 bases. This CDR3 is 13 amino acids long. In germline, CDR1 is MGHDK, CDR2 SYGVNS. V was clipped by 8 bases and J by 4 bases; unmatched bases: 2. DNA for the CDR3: TGTGCCAGCCGACAGGGGGGTAATGAAAAACTGTTTTTT. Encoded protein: CASRQGGNEKLFF.

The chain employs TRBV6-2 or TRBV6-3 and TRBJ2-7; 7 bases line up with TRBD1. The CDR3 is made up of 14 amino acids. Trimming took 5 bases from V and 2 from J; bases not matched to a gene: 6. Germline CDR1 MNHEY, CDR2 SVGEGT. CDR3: CASSPAGTAYEQYF. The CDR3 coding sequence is TGTGCCAGCAGTCCCGCCGGGACAGCCTACGAGCAGTACTTC.

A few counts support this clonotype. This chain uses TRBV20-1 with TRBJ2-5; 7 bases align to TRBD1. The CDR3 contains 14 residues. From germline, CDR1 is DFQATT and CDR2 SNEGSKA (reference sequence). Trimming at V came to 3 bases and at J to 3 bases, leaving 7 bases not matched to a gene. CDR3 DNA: TGCAGTGCTAGGGCCTTCGACAGGGAAGAGACCCAGTACTTC. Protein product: CSARAFDREETQYF.

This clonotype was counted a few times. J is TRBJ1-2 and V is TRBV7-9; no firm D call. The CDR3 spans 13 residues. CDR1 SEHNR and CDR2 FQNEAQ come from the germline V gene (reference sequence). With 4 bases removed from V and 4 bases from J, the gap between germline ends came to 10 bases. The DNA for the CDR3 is TGTGCCAGCAGCTACGACGGAGTCTATGGCTACACCTTC. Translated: CASSYDGVYGYTF.

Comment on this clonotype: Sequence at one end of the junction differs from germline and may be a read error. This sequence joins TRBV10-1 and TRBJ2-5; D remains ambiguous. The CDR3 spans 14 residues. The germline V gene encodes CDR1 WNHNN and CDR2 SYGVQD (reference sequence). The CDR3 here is CASSQEQLQETQYF. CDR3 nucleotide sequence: TGTGCCAGCAGCCAAGAACAACTCCAAGAGACCCAGTACTTC.